This is a list of T cell receptor beta chains from one sample in a study of shared T cell receptors in the human thymus. Here immunoSEQ multiplex PCR was the method, and the copy in TCRdb shows in-frame clones only, minus some. The sample lists over 650,000 clones; approximately 89% were seen once. These data are also associated with another study on human thymus T cells.

The sample comprised thymocytes. The receptors were sampled from a boy in the first two years of life with a congenital heart defect. Both conserved end residues are part of each CDR3. The D gene is left open where the match is weak. Clone size, where shown, is once, few, many, or a class for clones that have expanded.

clone size: .
J gene: TRBJ2-4
D gene: .
V gene: TRBV6-6
CDR3 DNA: TGTGCCAGTAGGGGGAGAGGCCCCGACGACCGCAACATTCAGTACTTC
CDR3 protein: CASRGRGPDDRNIQYF

clone size: .
J gene: TRBJ1-5
D gene: TRBD1
V gene: TRBV5-6
CDR3 DNA: TGTGCCAGCAGCTCTGGACAGGGAGGGGGTCAGCCCCAGCATTTT
CDR3 protein: CASSSGQGGGQPQHF

clone size: .
J gene: TRBJ2-1
D gene: TRBD2
V gene: TRBV15
CDR3 DNA: TGTGCCACCAGCAGAACCCTAGCGGGGGGCTACAATGAGCAGTTCTTC
CDR3 protein: CATSRTLAGGYNEQFF

clone size: .
J gene: TRBJ1-6
D gene: .
V gene: TRBV20-1
CDR3 DNA: TGCAGTTCAAGTGGGGCTTCACCCCTCCACTTT
CDR3 protein: CSSSGASPLHF

clone size: few
J gene: TRBJ2-2
D gene: .
V gene: TRBV28
CDR3 DNA: TGTGCCAGCAGTCTTGGCCGAGGAGAATCGAACACCGGGGAGCTGTTTTTT
CDR3 protein: CASSLGRGESNTGELFF

clone size: .
J gene: TRBJ2-3
D gene: .
V gene: TRBV7-9
CDR3 DNA: TGTGCCAGCAGTCCCTCATGGCCTCAGGCAGATACGCAGTATTTT
CDR3 protein: CASSPSWPQADTQYF

clone size: .
J gene: TRBJ2-5
D gene: .
V gene: TRBV5-1
CDR3 DNA: TGCGCCAGCAGCCCACGGGGAGGAACGGAGACCCAGTACTTC
CDR3 protein: CASSPRGGTETQYF

clone size: .
J gene: TRBJ1-2
D gene: TRBD1
V gene: TRBV30
CDR3 DNA: TGTGCCTGGGGAGGACAGGGATCACCCTACACCTTC
CDR3 protein: CAWGGQGSPYTF

clone size: .
J gene: TRBJ1-4
D gene: .
V gene: TRBV10-3
CDR3 DNA: TGTGCCATCAGTGAGATCGGGGGAACTAATGAAAAACTGTTTTTT
CDR3 protein: CAISEIGGTNEKLFF

clone size: .
J gene: TRBJ1-2
D gene: .
V gene: TRBV14
CDR3 DNA: TGTGCCAGCAGCCCGGGGAGATCCTATGGCTACACCTTC
CDR3 protein: CASSPGRSYGYTF

clone size: .
J gene: TRBJ2-5
D gene: TRBD1
V gene: TRBV7-7
CDR3 DNA: TGTGCCAGCAGCGTCTTTCCCAGCCGTGGACAGGGGGAAGAGACCCAGTACTTC
CDR3 protein: CASSVFPSRGQGEETQYF

clone size: .
J gene: TRBJ2-4
D gene: .
V gene: TRBV7-6
CDR3 DNA: TGTGCCAGCAGCCCCCGCCCCCAACAGGGTCGGAGAGACATTCAGTACTTC
CDR3 protein: CASSPRPQQGRRDIQYF

clone size: .
J gene: TRBJ1-1
D gene: TRBD1
V gene: TRBV27
CDR3 DNA: TGTGCCAGCAATAAGGGACAGGGTGTGGGGTCGAACCGCACTGAAGCTTTCTTT
CDR3 protein: CASNKGQGVGSNRTEAFF

clone size: .
J gene: TRBJ1-2
D gene: TRBD1
V gene: TRBV2
CDR3 DNA: TGTGCCAGCAGTGACCCTTTCGGGACAGGGTTGGATGGCTACACCTTC
CDR3 protein: CASSDPFGTGLDGYTF

clone size: .
J gene: TRBJ2-5
D gene: TRBD2
V gene: TRBV2
CDR3 DNA: TGTGCCAGCAGTGTAGTGCGGCGGGAGGACCAAGAGACCCAGTACTTC
CDR3 protein: CASSVVRREDQETQYF

clone size: .
J gene: TRBJ1-2
D gene: TRBD1
V gene: TRBV5-6
CDR3 DNA: TGTGCCAGCAGCCCGGTCAAGAGGGGGCATTGGTATGGCTACACCTTC
CDR3 protein: CASSPVKRGHWYGYTF

clone size: .
J gene: TRBJ1-2
D gene: .
V gene: TRBV5-6
CDR3 DNA: TGTGCCAGCAGCTTGGGTTGGGCAGACCTTAACTATGGCTACACCTTC
CDR3 protein: CASSLGWADLNYGYTF

clone size: .
J gene: TRBJ2-7
D gene: .
V gene: TRBV5-8
CDR3 DNA: TGTGCCAGCAGCTTGGTAGTTACCCCTTCCTACGAGCAGTACTTC
CDR3 protein: CASSLVVTPSYEQYF

clone size: .
J gene: TRBJ2-7
D gene: TRBD2
V gene: TRBV5-4
CDR3 DNA: TGTGCCAGCAGCTCAGTAGCGGGGCCCTACGAGCAGTACTTC
CDR3 protein: CASSSVAGPYEQYF

clone size: once
J gene: TRBJ1-5
D gene: .
V gene: TRBV6-5
CDR3 DNA: TGTGCCAGCAGTTACGTCCAAGGGGCTCAGCCCCAGCATTTT
CDR3 protein: CASSYVQGAQPQHF

clone size: .
J gene: TRBJ2-7
D gene: .
V gene: TRBV5-1
CDR3 DNA: TGCGCCAGCAGCTTGAATACAGGGAGGGTCTCCTACGAGCAGTACTTC
CDR3 protein: CASSLNTGRVSYEQYF

clone size: once
J gene: TRBJ2-3
D gene: .
V gene: TRBV19
CDR3 DNA: TGTGCCAGTAGTATTAGTGGCCGGGGAATACCAGATACGCAGTATTTT
CDR3 protein: CASSISGRGIPDTQYF

clone size: .
J gene: TRBJ1-5
D gene: .
V gene: TRBV6-5
CDR3 DNA: TGTGCCAGCAGCCCGGACGGACTTAGCAATCAGCCCCAGCATTTT
CDR3 protein: CASSPDGLSNQPQHF

clone size: once
J gene: TRBJ1-2
D gene: .
V gene: TRBV4-3
CDR3 DNA: TGCGCCAGCAGCCAAATGTTACCGGGGGGAGACACCTCTAACTATGGCTACACCTTC
CDR3 protein: CASSQMLPGGDTSNYGYTF

clone size: .
J gene: TRBJ1-2
D gene: .
V gene: TRBV6-5
CDR3 DNA: TGTGCCAGCAGTTACGAGGCAGGGTCTTACAACTATGGCTACACCTTC
CDR3 protein: CASSYEAGSYNYGYTF

clone size: .
J gene: TRBJ1-1
D gene: .
V gene: TRBV6-5
CDR3 DNA: TGTGCCAGCACCACAAAGGGGGAAGGAGCTTTCTTT
CDR3 protein: CASTTKGEGAFF

clone size: .
J gene: TRBJ2-3
D gene: .
V gene: TRBV7-6
CDR3 DNA: TGTGCCAGCAGCTTAGTGAGTAGCGTGAACACAGATACGCAGTATTTT
CDR3 protein: CASSLVSSVNTDTQYF

clone size: .
J gene: TRBJ2-1
D gene: .
V gene: TRBV11-2
CDR3 DNA: TGTGCCAGCAGCTTGGACGCGAGGGTAAGGAGCTCCTACAATGAGCAGTTCTTC
CDR3 protein: CASSLDARVRSSYNEQFF

clone size: .
J gene: TRBJ2-1
D gene: .
V gene: TRBV9
CDR3 DNA: TGTGCCAGCAGCGCTTCGGGGGGAGGGGGTAGCTCCTACAATGAGCAGTTCTTC
CDR3 protein: CASSASGGGGSSYNEQFF

clone size: .
J gene: TRBJ1-2
D gene: .
V gene: TRBV4-3
CDR3 DNA: TGCGCCAGCAGCCAAGATGGGGGGGACTATGGCTACACCTTC
CDR3 protein: CASSQDGGDYGYTF

clone size: .
J gene: TRBJ2-2
D gene: TRBD2
V gene: TRBV9
CDR3 DNA: TGTGCCAGCAGCGTAACACACACTAGCGGGAATACCGGGGAGCTGTTTTTT
CDR3 protein: CASSVTHTSGNTGELFF

clone size: .
J gene: TRBJ2-2
D gene: TRBD1
V gene: TRBV18
CDR3 DNA: TGTGCCAGCTCACCACCGACAGGGGTCAACACCGGGGAGCTGTTTTTT
CDR3 protein: CASSPPTGVNTGELFF

clone size: .
J gene: TRBJ2-7
D gene: .
V gene: TRBV2
CDR3 DNA: TGTGCCAGCACCTTAGCAGGGGTCTACGAGCAGTACTTC
CDR3 protein: CASTLAGVYEQYF

clone size: .
J gene: TRBJ1-5
D gene: TRBD1
V gene: TRBV19
CDR3 DNA: TGTGCCAGTAGCCGTGTAGGGGGCTGGCCCCAGCATTTT
CDR3 protein: CASSRVGGWPQHF

clone size: .
J gene: TRBJ2-7
D gene: .
V gene: TRBV27
CDR3 DNA: TGTGCCAGCTCCCACAAGGGGCACGGCGAGCAGTACTTC
CDR3 protein: CASSHKGHGEQYF

clone size: .
J gene: TRBJ1-5
D gene: .
V gene: TRBV4-3
CDR3 DNA: TGCGCCAGCAGCCAAGATACCGGGAAACATTCGAAGCCCCAGCATTTT
CDR3 protein: CASSQDTGKHSKPQHF

clone size: once
J gene: TRBJ2-7
D gene: TRBD1
V gene: TRBV27
CDR3 DNA: TGTGCCAGCAGTTTATCGACAGGGGTAAGCTCCTACGAGCAGTACTTC
CDR3 protein: CASSLSTGVSSYEQYF

clone size: .
J gene: TRBJ1-5
D gene: TRBD1
V gene: TRBV28
CDR3 DNA: TGTGCCAGCAGTTATACAAACAGGGGGTCCGTTTTCAGTCAGCCCCAGCATTTT
CDR3 protein: CASSYTNRGSVFSQPQHF